This T cell receptor (beta chain) was captured by sequencing in a study of blood T cell repertoires in COVID-19. Germline V CDR1 and CDR2: MNHNS, SASEGT. Trimming took 6 bases from V and 4 from J; bases not matched to a gene: 3. The CDR3 is 13 amino acids. Assay used: immunoSEQ multiplex PCR; TCRdb lists only in-frame clones, some missing. The repertoire holds under 200,000 clones, with 80% to 85% as singletons. This rearrangement joins TRBV6-1 to TRBJ1-3; 7 bases fit TRBD1. This clonotype originated in a woman of 80 years or more with active or convalescent COVID-19. Sequencing input: peripheral blood. CDR3 DNA: TGTGCCAGCAGCCTGACAGGGGGAAACACCATATATTTT. Its protein is CASSLTGGNTIYF.